The clone carrying this T cell receptor (beta chain) occurred many times. What it binds is not known. TCRdb fed the multiplex PCR reads into MiXCR, producing one record per CDR3 protein. The sample consists of over 130,000 distinct CDR3 sequences, approximately 30% of them appearing once. These data originate in a study of breast tumors, draining lymph nodes, adjacent tissues. Broader study findings: Tumor TCR diversity was below lymph nodes but above nontumor tissue. Findings are consistent with lymph node origin and intratumoral expansion of most tumor T cells. Compared with basal-like, luminal-like tumors shared significantly more repertoire with nontumor tissue.

CDR1 is MNHEY and CDR2 is SVGAGI in the germline V gene. This CDR3 is 13 amino acids long. Trimming cost V 2 bases and J 9 bases; bases outside gene matches: 2. Axillary draining lymph nodes of breast cancer patients supplied the node samples. The source material was axillary lymph node tissue. The sequence came from a female donor with breast cancer. Some clones in this sample may be carry-over from other donors' samples. This chain joins TRBV6-5 and TRBJ2-1, with 9 bases matching TRBD2. The CDR3 here is CASSYPSGVEQFF. Here the CDR3 DNA reads TGTGCCAGCAGTTACCCTAGCGGGGTTGAGCAGTTCTTC.